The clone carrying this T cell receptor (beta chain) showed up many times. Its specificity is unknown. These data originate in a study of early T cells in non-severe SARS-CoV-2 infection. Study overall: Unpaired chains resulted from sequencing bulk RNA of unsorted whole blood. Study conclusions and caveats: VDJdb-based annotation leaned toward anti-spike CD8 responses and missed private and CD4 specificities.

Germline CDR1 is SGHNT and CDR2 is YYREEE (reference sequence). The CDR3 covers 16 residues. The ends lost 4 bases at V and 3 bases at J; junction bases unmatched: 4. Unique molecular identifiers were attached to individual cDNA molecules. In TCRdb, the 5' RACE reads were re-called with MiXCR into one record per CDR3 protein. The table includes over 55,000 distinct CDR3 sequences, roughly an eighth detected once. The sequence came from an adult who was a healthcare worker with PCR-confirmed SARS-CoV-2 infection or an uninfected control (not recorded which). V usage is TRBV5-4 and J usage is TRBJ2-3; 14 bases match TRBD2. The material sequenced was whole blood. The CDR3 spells CASSIGLAGGTDTQYF. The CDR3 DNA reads TGTGCCAGCAGCATCGGACTAGCGGGAGGAACAGATACGCAGTATTTT.